This T cell receptor beta chain originates from a study of blood T cell repertoires in COVID-19. Study context: PBMCs, B-cell-depleted T cells, or T cells provided the cDNA or gDNA that made up the material.

Per the original data handling: The authors estimated nucleated cell counts from reference gene primer amplification. Assay: immunoSEQ multiplex PCR; the TCRdb copy retains only in-frame clones and omits some. That table supplies the V and J calls and clone size; D and trimming were determined from the DNA. The profile shows some 250,000 clones, about 86% of them singletons. The CDR3 totals 15 residues. Deletions cut 1 base from V and 1 base from J, with 11 bases between. Per germline, CDR1 SGHRS and CDR2 YFSETQ. The chain recombines TRBV5-1 with TRBJ1-1, with D perhaps matching TRBD1 (6 bases). The specimen was peripheral blood. The sequence was collected from a young woman who had recovered from COVID-19. The CDR3 nucleotides read TGCGCCAGCAGCTTGCGGGCGGGGGCGAACACTGAAGCTTTCTTT. Amino acids: CASSLRAGANTEAFF.